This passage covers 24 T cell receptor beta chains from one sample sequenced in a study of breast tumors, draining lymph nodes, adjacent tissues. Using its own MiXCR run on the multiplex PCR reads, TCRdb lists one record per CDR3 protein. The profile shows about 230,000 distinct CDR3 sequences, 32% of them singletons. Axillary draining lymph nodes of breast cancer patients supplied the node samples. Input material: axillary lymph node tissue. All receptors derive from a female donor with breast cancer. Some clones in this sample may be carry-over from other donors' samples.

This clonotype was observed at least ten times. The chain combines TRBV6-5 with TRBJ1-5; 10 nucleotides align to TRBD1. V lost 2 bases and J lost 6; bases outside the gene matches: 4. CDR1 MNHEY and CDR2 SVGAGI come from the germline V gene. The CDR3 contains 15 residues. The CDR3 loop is CASSYGGQGSQPQHF. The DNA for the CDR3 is TGTGCCAGCAGTTACGGGGGACAGGGGAGTCAGCCCCAGCATTTT.

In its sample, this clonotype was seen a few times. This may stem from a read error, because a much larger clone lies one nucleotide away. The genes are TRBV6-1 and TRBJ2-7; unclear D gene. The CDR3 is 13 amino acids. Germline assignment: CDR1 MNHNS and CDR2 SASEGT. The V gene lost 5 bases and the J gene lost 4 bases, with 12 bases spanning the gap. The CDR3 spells CASSQVIQYEQYF. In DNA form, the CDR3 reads TGTGCCAGCAGTCAGGTGATTCAATACGAGCAGTACTTC.

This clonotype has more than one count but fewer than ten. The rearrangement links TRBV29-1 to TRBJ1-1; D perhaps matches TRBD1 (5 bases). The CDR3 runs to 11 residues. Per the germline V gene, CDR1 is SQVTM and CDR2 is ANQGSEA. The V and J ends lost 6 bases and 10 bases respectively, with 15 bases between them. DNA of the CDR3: TGCAGCGTGGGGGGGAGAGGGAGAGCTTTCTTT. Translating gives CSVGGRGRAFF.

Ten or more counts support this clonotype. The CDR3 loop reads CASSGQPSNQPQHF. The CDR3 DNA sequence: TGTGCCAGCAGTGGGCAGCCCAGCAATCAGCCCCAGCATTTT. The genes are TRBV2 and TRBJ1-5; D gene unclear. The CDR3 consists of 14 residues. V was shortened by 4 bases and J by 1 base, with 8 bases between the two germline ends. CDR1 and CDR2 from the germline V gene are SNHLY and FYNNEI.

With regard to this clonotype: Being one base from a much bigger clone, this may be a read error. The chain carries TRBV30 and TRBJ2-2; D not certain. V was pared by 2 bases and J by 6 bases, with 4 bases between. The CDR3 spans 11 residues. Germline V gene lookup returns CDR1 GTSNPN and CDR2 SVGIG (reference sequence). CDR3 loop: CAWSYAGELFF. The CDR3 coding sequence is TGTGCCTGGAGTTACGCCGGGGAGCTGTTTTTT. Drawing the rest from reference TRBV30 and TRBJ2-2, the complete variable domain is SQTIHQWPATLVQPVGSPLSLECTVEGTSNPNLYWYRQAAGRGLQLLFYSVGIGQISSEVPQNLSASRPQDRQFILSSKKLLLSDSGFYLCAWSYAGELFFGEGSRLTVL.

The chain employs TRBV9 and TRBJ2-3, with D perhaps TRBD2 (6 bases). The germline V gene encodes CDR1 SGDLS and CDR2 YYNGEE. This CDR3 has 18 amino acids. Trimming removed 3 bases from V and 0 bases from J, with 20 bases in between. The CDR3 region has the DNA TGTGCCAGCAGCGAGACCGGGGTGGCGGGACTTAGCACAGATACGCAGTATTTT. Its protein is CASSETGVAGLSTDTQYF.

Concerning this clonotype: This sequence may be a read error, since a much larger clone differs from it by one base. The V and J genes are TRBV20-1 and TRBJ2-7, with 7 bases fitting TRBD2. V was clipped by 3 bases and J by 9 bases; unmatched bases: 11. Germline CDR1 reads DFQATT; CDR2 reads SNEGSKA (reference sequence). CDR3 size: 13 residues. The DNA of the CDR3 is TGCAGTGCTAGCAGGGAACTAGCGTCCGGGCAGTACTTC. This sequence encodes CSASRELASGQYF.

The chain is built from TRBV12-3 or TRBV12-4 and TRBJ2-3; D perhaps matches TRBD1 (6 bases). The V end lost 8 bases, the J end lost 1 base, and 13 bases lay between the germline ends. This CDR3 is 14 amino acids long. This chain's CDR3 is CASPTRQGTDTQYF. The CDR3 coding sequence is TGTGCCAGCCCGACCCGACAGGGCACAGATACGCAGTATTTT.

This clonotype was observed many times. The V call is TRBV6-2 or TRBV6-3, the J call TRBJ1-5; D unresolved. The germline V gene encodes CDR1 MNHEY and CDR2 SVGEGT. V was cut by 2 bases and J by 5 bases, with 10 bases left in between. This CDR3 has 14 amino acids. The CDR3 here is CASSYASFYQPQHF. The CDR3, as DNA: TGTGCCAGCAGTTACGCCAGCTTTTATCAGCCCCAGCATTTT.

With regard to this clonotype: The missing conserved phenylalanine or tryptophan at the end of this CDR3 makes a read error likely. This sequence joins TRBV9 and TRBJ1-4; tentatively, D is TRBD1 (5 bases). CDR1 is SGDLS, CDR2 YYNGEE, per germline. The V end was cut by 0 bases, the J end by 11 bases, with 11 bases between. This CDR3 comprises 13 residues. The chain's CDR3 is CASSVDSGGKLFS. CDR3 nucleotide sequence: TGTGCCAGCAGCGTAGATAGCGGGGGTAAACTGTTTTCT.

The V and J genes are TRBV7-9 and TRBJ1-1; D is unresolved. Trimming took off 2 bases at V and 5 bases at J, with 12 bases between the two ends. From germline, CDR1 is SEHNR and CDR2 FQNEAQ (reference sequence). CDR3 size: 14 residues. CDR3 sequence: CASSLRQDGTEAFF. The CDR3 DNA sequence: TGTGCCAGCAGCTTAAGGCAGGATGGGACTGAAGCTTTCTTT.

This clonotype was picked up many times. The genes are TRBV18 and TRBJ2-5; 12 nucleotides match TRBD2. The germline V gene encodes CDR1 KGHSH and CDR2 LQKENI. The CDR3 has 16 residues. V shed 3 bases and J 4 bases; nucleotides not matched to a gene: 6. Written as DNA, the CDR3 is TGTGCCAGCTCACCGGTGACTAGCGGGAGCGGAGAGACCCAGTACTTC. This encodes CASSPVTSGSGETQYF.

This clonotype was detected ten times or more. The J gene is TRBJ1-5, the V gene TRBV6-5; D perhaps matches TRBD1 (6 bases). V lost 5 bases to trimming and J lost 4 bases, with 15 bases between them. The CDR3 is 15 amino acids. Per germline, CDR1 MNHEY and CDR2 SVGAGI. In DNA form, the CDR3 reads TGTGCCAGCAGTCCACAGGGTAGGGGGAATCAGCCCCAGCATTTT. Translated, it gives CASSPQGRGNQPQHF.

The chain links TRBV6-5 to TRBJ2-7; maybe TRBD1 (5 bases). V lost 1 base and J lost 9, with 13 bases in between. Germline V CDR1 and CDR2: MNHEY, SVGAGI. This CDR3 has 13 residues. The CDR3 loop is CASSYLGPPAQYF. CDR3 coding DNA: TGTGCCAGCAGTTACTTGGGGCCTCCCGCGCAGTACTTC.

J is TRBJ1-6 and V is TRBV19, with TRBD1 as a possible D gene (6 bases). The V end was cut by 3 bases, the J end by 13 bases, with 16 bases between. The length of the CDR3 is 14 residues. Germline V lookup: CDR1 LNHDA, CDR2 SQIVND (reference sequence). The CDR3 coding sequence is TGTGCCAGTAGTATTGAGACAGGCAATCAGCCCCTCCACTTT. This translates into CASSIETGNQPLHF.

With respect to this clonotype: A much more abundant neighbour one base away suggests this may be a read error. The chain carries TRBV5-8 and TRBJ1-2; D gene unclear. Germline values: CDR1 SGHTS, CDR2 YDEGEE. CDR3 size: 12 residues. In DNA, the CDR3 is TGTGCCAGCAGCTTGCGAGTCTATGGCCACACCTTC. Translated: CASSLRVYGHTF.

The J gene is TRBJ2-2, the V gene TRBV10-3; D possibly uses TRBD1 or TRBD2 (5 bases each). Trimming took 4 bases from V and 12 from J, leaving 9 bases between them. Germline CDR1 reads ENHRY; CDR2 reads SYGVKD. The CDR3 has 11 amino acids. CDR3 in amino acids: CAISASGQLFF. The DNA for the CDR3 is TGTGCCATCAGTGCCTCGGGGCAGCTGTTTTTT.

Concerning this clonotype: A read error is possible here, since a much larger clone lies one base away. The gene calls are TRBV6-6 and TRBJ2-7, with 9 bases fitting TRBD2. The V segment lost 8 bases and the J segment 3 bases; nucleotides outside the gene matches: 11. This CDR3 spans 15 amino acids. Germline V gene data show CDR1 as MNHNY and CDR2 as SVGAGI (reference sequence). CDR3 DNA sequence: TGTGCCAGCTCCCGGGGGCGGGAGGGGATCTACGAGCAGTACTTC. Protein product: CASSRGREGIYEQYF.

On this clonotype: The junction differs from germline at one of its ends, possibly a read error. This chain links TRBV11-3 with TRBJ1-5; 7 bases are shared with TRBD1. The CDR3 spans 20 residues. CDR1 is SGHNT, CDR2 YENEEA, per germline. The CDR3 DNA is TGTGCCAGCAGCTTAGCGGGGGCAGGGGGTCGCCCATATAGCAATCAGCCCCGGCATTTT. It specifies CASSLAGAGGRPYSNQPRHF.

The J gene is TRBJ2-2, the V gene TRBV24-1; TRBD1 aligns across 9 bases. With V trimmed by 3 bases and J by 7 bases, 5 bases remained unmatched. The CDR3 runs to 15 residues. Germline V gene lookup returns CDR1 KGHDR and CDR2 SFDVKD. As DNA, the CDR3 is TGTGCCACCAGTGATGGGACAGGGATCGGCGGGGAGCTGTTTTTT. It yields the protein CATSDGTGIGGELFF.

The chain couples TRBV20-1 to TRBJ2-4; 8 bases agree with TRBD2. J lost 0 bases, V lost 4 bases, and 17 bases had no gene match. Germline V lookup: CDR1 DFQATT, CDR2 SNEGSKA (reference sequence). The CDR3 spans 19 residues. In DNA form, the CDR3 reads TGCAGTGCTACCCCTTGGGGGTCTGGCGGGAGGATAGCCAAAAACATTCAGTACTTC. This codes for CSATPWGSGGRIAKNIQYF.

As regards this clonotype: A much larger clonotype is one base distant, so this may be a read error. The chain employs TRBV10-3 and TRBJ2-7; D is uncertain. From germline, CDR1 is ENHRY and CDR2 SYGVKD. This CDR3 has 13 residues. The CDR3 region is CAISELISCEQYF. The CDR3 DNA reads TGTGCCATCAGTGAGCTCATATCCTGCGAGCAGTACTTC.

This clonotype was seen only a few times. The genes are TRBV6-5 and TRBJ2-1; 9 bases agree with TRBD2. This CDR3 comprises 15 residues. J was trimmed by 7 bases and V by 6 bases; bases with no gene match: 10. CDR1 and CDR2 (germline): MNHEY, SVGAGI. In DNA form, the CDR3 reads TGTGCCAGCAGACCCCTCAAGCGGGGGGAAAATGAGCAGTTCTTC. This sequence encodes CASRPLKRGENEQFF.

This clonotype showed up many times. CDR3 coding DNA: TGTGCCAGCAGTTACCGAAAGGCGGAAGATACGCAGTATTTT. Amino acid sequence: CASSYRKAEDTQYF. The chain couples TRBV6-5 to TRBJ2-3; D gene unclear. V was shortened by 2 bases and J by 5 bases, with 11 bases between the two germline ends. The length of the CDR3 is 14 residues. Looked up from germline, CDR1 is MNHEY and CDR2 is SVGAGI.